What follows are 20 T cell receptor beta chains derived from one specimen sequenced in a study of PD-1 blockade in classical Hodgkin lymphoma. Assay used: immunoSEQ multiplex PCR; TCRdb lists only in-frame clones, some missing. The sample records about 85,000 clones, around nine tenths being singletons. Each patient experienced a relapse that followed autologous stem cell transplantation, and brentuximab vedotin exposure varied. Sequenced here: peripheral blood mononuclear cells (PBMCs), sampled before the second cycle of nivolumab. The receptors here all came from a human donor with classical Hodgkin lymphoma.

This rearrangement joins TRBV9 to TRBJ1-5; D is possibly TRBD1 (6 bases). This CDR3 spans 15 amino acids. V dropped 3 bases and J dropped 4 bases, with 14 bases sitting between them. Germline V gene data show CDR1 as SGDLS and CDR2 as YYNGEE. CDR3 nucleotides: TGTGCCAGCAGCGCGACAGGAGGGAAAAATCAGCCCCAGCATTTT. It translates to CASSATGGKNQPQHF.

The CDR3 DNA follows: TGTGCCAGCTCTCTGGCTAGCGCGGGGTGGACAGATACGCAGTATTTT. Encoded protein: CASSLASAGWTDTQYF. The V gene is TRBV27, the J gene TRBJ2-3; D possibly corresponds to TRBD2 (6 bases). V shed 8 bases and J shed 3 bases, with 21 bases lying between them. The length of the CDR3 is 16 residues. In germline, CDR1 is MNHEY, CDR2 SMNVEV (reference sequence).

The CDR3 is CASSSTSGTLETQYF. The CDR3 DNA is TGTGCCAGCAGTTCGACTAGCGGGACCCTAGAGACCCAGTACTTC. V and J are TRBV28 and TRBJ2-5; the match to TRBD2 covers 11 bases. Germline CDR1 reads MDHEN; CDR2 reads SYDVKM. CDR3 size: 15 residues. The ends lost 4 bases at V and 4 bases at J; junction bases unmatched: 5.

This rearrangement joins TRBV27 to TRBJ2-1; D uncertain. In germline, CDR1 is MNHEY, CDR2 SMNVEV (reference sequence). CDR3 length: 13 amino acids. V lost 2 bases to trimming and J lost 4 bases, with 6 bases between them. The CDR3 coding sequence is TGTGCCAGCAGTTTAGTCAGATACAATGAGCAGTTCTTC. It encodes CASSLVRYNEQFF.

The chain joins TRBV9 to TRBJ2-5; 8 bases are shared with TRBD2. Per the germline V gene, CDR1 is SGDLS and CDR2 is YYNGEE. CDR3 length: 15 amino acids. Trimming at V came to 1 base and at J to 2 bases, leaving 4 bases not matched to a gene. As DNA, the CDR3 is TGTGCCAGCAGCGTATTAGCGGGAACGCAAGAGACCCAGTACTTC. It encodes CASSVLAGTQETQYF.

About this clone: Other nucleotide sequences in the sample specify the same CDR3. V is TRBV5-1 and J is TRBJ2-5; 7 bases are a match to TRBD2. V dropped 0 bases and J dropped 4; count of bases not matched to a gene: 0. CDR1 and CDR2 (germline): SGHRS, YFSETQ. The CDR3 has 13 residues. The DNA for the CDR3 is TGCGCCAGCAGCTTGGGCGGGGGAGAGACCCAGTACTTC. Translating gives CASSLGGGETQYF.

The chain is built from TRBV28 and TRBJ2-3; no definite D call. V lost 5 bases and J lost 0, with 12 bases in between. CDR1 is MDHEN and CDR2 is SYDVKM in the germline V gene. The CDR3 has 15 residues. The CDR3 nucleotides read TGTGCCAGCAGTCCGGACGTTCCTAGCACAGATACGCAGTATTTT. This translates into CASSPDVPSTDTQYF.

The chain carries TRBV27 and TRBJ2-1, with 10 nucleotides matching TRBD2. The trim removed 2 bases at V and 3 bases at J, leaving 1 base unmatched. CDR1 is MNHEY and CDR2 is SMNVEV in the germline V gene (reference sequence). The CDR3 spans 15 residues. The CDR3 reads CASSLASGGYNEQFF. The CDR3, as DNA: TGTGCCAGCAGTTTAGCTAGCGGGGGCTACAATGAGCAGTTCTTC.

The rearrangement joins TRBV6-1 to TRBJ1-1, with D perhaps matching TRBD1 (5 bases). V shed 5 bases and J shed 3 bases, with 10 bases lying between them. CDR1 is MNHNS, CDR2 SASEGT, per germline. The CDR3 is made up of 13 amino acids. CDR3 sequence (DNA): TGTGCCAGCAGTCTCGGGGCGGACACTGAAGCTTTCTTT. Its translation: CASSLGADTEAFF.

The chain combines TRBV30 with TRBJ2-1; D perhaps matches TRBD2 (7 bases). CDR1 and CDR2 (germline): GTSNPN, SVGIG (reference sequence). The CDR3 consists of 15 residues. V was clipped by 2 bases and J by 4 bases, with 15 bases between them. The CDR3 DNA is TGTGCCTGGAGTCAGGGGCGCGGGAGATACAATGAGCAGTTCTTC. Protein sequence: CAWSQGRGRYNEQFF.

Here the CDR3 reads CASSDIGGVDDQPQHF. CDR3 coding DNA: TGTGCCAGCAGCGACATAGGAGGGGTTGATGATCAGCCCCAGCATTTT. The chain couples TRBV4-2 to TRBJ1-5, with D perhaps TRBD1 (5 bases). The CDR3 spans 16 residues. V lost 5 bases to trimming and J lost 5 bases, with 19 bases between them. Germline V gene sequence: CDR1 LGHNA, CDR2 YNFKEQ.

The chain carries TRBV4-1 and TRBJ1-4; 9 bases are a match to TRBD1. Germline loops: CDR1 MGHRA, CDR2 YSYEKL. J was trimmed by 4 bases and V by 2 bases; bases with no gene match: 8. The CDR3 covers 17 residues. The CDR3 reads CASSQRGGGQGNEKLFF. CDR3 DNA: TGCGCCAGCAGCCAAAGGGGTGGGGGACAGGGTAATGAAAAACTGTTTTTT.

The genes are TRBV5-6 and TRBJ2-1, with D possibly TRBD2 on 6 matching bases. The germline V gene has CDR1 SGHDT and CDR2 YYEEEE. Trimming left V 2 bases short and J 0 bases short, with 12 bases between. The CDR3 has 16 amino acids. The CDR3 spells CASSFGTGSSYNEQFF. The CDR3 DNA reads as TGTGCCAGCAGCTTCGGGACTGGGAGCTCCTACAATGAGCAGTTCTTC. The full variable domain, rest sourced from reference TRBV5-6 and TRBJ2-1, is DAGVTQSPTHLIKTRGQQVTLRCSPKSGHDTVSWYQQALGQGPQFIFQYYEEEERQRGNFPDRFSGHQFPNYSSELNVNALLLGDSALYLCASSFGTGSSYNEQFFGPGTRLTVL.

The chain couples TRBV7-9 to TRBJ2-1; D is uncertain. The germline V and J ends were trimmed by 4 bases and 6 bases, with 4 bases remaining between them. The CDR3 extends over 11 amino acids. Germline CDR1 SEHNR, CDR2 FQNEAQ (reference sequence). The CDR3 coding sequence is TGTGCCAGCAGCTCGAGCAATGAGCAGTTCTTC. Translated, it gives CASSSSNEQFF.

V gene TRBV6-5 combines with J gene TRBJ2-6; perhaps D is TRBD1 or TRBD2 (5 bases each). The CDR3 contains 15 residues. Looked up from germline, CDR1 is MNHEY and CDR2 is SVGAGI. The V end lost 7 bases, the J end lost 4 bases, and 14 bases lay between the germline ends. The DNA for the CDR3 is TGTGCCAGCAAAGGGACCTCTGTGGGGGCCAACGTCCTGACTTTC. It is translated as CASKGTSVGANVLTF.

The rearrangement joins TRBV19 to TRBJ2-3, with 10 bases aligning to TRBD2. Germline CDR1 and CDR2: LNHDA and SQIVND (reference sequence). V was pared by 4 bases and J by 1 base, with 5 bases of the junction left unmatched. The CDR3 covers 16 residues. The CDR3 loop reads CASSRTSGKGTDTQYF. The CDR3 DNA reads as TGTGCCAGTAGTAGAACTAGCGGGAAAGGCACAGATACGCAGTATTTT.

This chain joins TRBV7-6 and TRBJ1-5; 7 bases are shared with TRBD1. The CDR3 consists of 15 residues. The J segment lost 2 bases and the V segment lost 4 bases, leaving 5 bases of the junction unmatched. The germline V gene has CDR1 SGHVS and CDR2 FNYEAQ. CDR3 in amino acids: CASSSYRGGNQPQHF. In DNA form, the CDR3 reads TGTGCCAGCAGCTCATACAGGGGAGGCAATCAGCCCCAGCATTTT.

This clone was seen once. One end of the junction fails to match germline, which may point to a read error. The chain recombines TRBV7-7 with TRBJ1-6; possibly TRBD1 for D (5 bases). The CDR3 length is 13 residues. The germline gives CDR1 SSHAT, CDR2 FNYEAQ (reference sequence). CDR3 DNA sequence: TGTGCTAGCAGTCGAAGTGAGGGGTCACCCCTCCACTTT. It translates to CASSRSEGSPLHF.

This clone has just one count. J is TRBJ2-7 and V is TRBV6-5, with D possibly being TRBD1 (5 bases). Germline V gene data show CDR1 as MNHEY and CDR2 as SVGAGI. This CDR3 comprises 14 residues. V was pared by 4 bases and J by 2 bases, with 12 bases between. The CDR3 here is CASSSAPGPYEQYF. The CDR3 DNA reads TGTGCCAGCAGTTCGGCGCCAGGGCCCTACGAGCAGTACTTC.

This chain connects TRBV11-1 to TRBJ1-2; D ambiguous. CDR1 and CDR2 (germline): SGHAT, FQDESV (reference sequence). The CDR3 has 12 residues. V was shortened by 5 bases and J by 0 bases, with 4 bases between the two germline ends. For the CDR3, the DNA is TGTGCCAGCAGCCAAGCTAACTATGGCTACACCTTC. Translated, it gives CASSQANYGYTF.